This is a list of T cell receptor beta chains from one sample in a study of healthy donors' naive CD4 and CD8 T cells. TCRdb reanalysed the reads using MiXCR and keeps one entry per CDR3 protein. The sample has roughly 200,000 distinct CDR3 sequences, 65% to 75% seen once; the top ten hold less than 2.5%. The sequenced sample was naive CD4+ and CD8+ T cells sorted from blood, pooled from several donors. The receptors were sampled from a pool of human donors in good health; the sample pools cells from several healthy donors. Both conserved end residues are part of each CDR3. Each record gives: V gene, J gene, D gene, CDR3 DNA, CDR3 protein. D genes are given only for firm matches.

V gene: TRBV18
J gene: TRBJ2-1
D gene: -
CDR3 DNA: TGTGCCAGCTCACCATCCCGTACCTACAATGAGCAGTTCTTC
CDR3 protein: CASSPSRTYNEQFF

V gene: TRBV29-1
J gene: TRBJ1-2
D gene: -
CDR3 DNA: TGCAGCGCAACGGGGGGCGCCAGGCTTAACTATGGCTACACCTTC
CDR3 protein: CSATGGARLNYGYTF

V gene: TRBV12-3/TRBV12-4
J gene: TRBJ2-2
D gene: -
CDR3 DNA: TGTGCCAGCAGTTTAGGGCCGTCCGGGGAGCTGTTTTTT
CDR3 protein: CASSLGPSGELFF

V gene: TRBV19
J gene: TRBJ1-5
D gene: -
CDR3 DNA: TGTGCCAGTAGTATGTCGAGGGCCCCATCTAGGTCCCAGCATTTT
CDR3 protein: CASSMSRAPSRSQHF

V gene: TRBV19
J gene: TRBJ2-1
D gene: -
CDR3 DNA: TGTGCCAGTAGTATAGCCGGGTTAATGGAGCAGTTCTTC
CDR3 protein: CASSIAGLMEQFF

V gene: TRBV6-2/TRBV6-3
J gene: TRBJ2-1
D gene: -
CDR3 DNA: TGTGCCAGCAGTTACTCCTGGGGTAGCTCCTACAATGAGCAGTTCTTC
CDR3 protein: CASSYSWGSSYNEQFF

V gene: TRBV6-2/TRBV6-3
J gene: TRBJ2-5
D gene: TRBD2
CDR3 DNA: TGTGCCAGCAGCTCCGCGGGAGTCAGAGGAGAGACCCAGTACTTC
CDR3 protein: CASSSAGVRGETQYF

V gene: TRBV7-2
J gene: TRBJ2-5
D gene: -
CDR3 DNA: TGTGCCAGCAGGTTTAGGACTGTTGAAGAGACCCAGTACTTC
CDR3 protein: CASRFRTVEETQYF

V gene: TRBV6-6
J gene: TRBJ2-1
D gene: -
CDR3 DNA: TGTGCCAGCAGTTACTCGGGCTGGGACACAAGCTCCTACAATGAGCAGTTCTTC
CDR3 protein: CASSYSGWDTSSYNEQFF

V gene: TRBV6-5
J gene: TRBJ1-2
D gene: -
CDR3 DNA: TGTGCCAGCGGAAGTCCACGCGCAGGTGGCTACACCTTC
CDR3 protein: CASGSPRAGGYTF

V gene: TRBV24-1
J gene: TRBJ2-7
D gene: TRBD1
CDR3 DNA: TGTGCCACCAGTGCGGGGACAGGCTACGAGCAGTACTTC
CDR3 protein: CATSAGTGYEQYF

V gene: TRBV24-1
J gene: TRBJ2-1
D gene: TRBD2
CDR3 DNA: TGTGCCACCACCGACGCGGGAGACCATGAGCAGTTCTTC
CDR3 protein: CATTDAGDHEQFF

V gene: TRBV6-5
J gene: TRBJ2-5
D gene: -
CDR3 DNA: TGTGCCAGCAGAGACCCGGGAACACAAGAGACCCAGTACTTC
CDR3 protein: CASRDPGTQETQYF

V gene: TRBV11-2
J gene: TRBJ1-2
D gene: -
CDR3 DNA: TGTGCCAGCAGCTTATTTCCGACGGAACTCCTAAACTATGACTACACCTTC
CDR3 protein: CASSLFPTELLNYDYTF